Sequencing of this T cell receptor (beta chain) was carried out in a study of chronic HIV infection and antiretroviral therapy (dated by TCRdb to the mid-2010s). This clonotype occurred a few times. Its antigen is not yet known. The record has no base qualities; no much larger clone is one base away. To prepare the library, 5' RACE was applied. TCRdb records Illumina MiSeq as the sequencer. TCRdb reprocessing: public reads trimmed at Q25 with fastp, clones called with MiXCR, in-frame beta chains kept. Records with the same CDR3 protein are collapsed into one entry carrying the most frequent genes and DNA. This sample is represented by roughly 50,000 distinct CDR3 sequences; about 18% of them were singletons. In total, the top ten clones hold 2.8% of the sample. CDR1 is given as DFQATT and CDR2 as SNEGSKA, both from the germline V gene (reference sequence). From the cysteine through the phenylalanine, the CDR3 covers 16 amino acids. Of the read, only the CDR3 DNA is kept; its 48 bases are in frame from base 1. Trimming removed 1 base from V and 3 bases from J; the gene matches leave 8 bases unexplained.

This receptor chain uses TRBV20-1 and TRBJ2-1; 8 bases in the middle match TRBD1. The source of this sequence is an adult who had HIV and had not received antiretroviral therapy, or was an uninfected healthy control (not recorded which). Material for sequencing was peripheral blood. The CDR3 in this case is CSARAPGGWDYNEQFF. The DNA sequence is as follows: TGCAGTGCTAGAGCCCCAGGGGGCTGGGACTACAATGAGCAGTTCTTC.